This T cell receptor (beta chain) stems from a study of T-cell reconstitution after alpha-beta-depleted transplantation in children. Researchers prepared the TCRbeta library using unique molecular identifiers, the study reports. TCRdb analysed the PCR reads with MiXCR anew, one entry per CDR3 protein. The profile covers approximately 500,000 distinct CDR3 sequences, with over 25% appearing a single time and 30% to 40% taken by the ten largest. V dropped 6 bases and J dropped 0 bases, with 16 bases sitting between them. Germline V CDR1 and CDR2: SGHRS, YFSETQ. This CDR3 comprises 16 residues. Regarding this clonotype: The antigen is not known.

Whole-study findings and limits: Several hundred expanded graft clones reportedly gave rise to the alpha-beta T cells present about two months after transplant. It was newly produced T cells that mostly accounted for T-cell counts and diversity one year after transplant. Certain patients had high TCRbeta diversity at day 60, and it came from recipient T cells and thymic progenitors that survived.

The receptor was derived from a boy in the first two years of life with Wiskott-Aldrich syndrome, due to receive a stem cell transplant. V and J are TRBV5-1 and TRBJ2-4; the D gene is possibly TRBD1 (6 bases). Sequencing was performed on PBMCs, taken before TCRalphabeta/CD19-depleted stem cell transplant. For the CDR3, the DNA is TGCGCCAGCACCCCACAACCGACAGGAGCCAAAAACATTCAGTACTTC. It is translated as CASTPQPTGAKNIQYF.